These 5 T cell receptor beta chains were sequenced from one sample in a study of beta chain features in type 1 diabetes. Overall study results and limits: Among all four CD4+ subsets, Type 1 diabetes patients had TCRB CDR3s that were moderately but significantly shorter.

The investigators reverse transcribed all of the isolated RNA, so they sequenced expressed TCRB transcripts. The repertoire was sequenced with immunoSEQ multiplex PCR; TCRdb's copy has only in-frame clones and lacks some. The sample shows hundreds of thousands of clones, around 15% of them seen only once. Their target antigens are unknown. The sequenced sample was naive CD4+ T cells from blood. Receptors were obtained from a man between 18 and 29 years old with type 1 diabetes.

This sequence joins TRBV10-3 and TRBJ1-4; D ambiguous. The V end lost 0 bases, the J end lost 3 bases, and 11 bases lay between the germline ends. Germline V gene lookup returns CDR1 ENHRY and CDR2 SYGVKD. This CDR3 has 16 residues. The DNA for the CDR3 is TGTGCCATCAGTGAGTCGCGGACCGGGCCTAATGAAAAACTGTTTTTT. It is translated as CAISESRTGPNEKLFF.

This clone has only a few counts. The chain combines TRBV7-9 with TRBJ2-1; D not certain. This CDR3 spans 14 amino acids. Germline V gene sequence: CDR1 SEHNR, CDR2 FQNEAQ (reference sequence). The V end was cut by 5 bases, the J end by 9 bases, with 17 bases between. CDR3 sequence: CASSPPQAWSEQFF. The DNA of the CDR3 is TGTGCCAGCAGCCCCCCGCAGGCCTGGAGTGAGCAGTTCTTC. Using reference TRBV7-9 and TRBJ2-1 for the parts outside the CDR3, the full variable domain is DTGVSQNPRHKITKRGQNVTFRCDPISEHNRLYWYRQTLGQGPEFLTYFQNEAQLEKSRLLSDRFSAERPKGSFSTLEIQRTEQGDSAMYLCASSPPQAWSEQFFGPGTRLTVL.

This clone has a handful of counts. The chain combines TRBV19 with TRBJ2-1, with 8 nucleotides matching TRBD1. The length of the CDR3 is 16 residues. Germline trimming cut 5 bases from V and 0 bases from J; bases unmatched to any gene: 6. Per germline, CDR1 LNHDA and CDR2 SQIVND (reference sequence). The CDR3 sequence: CASSDYRGSSYNEQFF. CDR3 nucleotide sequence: TGTGCCAGTAGTGACTACAGGGGGAGCTCCTACAATGAGCAGTTCTTC.

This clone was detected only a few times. DNA for the CDR3: TGTGCCAGCAGCTCGACAGTCCGGTCCGGGGCCAACGTCCTGACTTTC. Translated, it gives CASSSTVRSGANVLTF. The rearrangement uses TRBV7-8 and TRBJ2-6; TRBD1 is a possible D gene (5 bases). V was pared by 4 bases and J by 4 bases, with 14 bases between. Per germline, CDR1 SGHVS and CDR2 FQNEAQ. CDR3 size: 16 residues.

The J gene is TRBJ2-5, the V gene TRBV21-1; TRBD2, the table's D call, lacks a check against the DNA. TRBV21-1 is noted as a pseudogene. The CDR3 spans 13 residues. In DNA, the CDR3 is TGTGCCAGCAAGTTGGGGGGAGAAGAGACCCAGTACTTC. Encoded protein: CASKLGGEETQYF.